The 26 T cell receptor beta chains below all came from one sample that was sequenced in a study of T cell clones after liver transplantation. Using immunoSEQ multiplex PCR, the repertoire was profiled, and TCRdb retains in-frame clones only, with some absent. Of 75,000 to 100,000 clones listed, around four fifths are singletons. Sequences were derived from CD4+ T cells from blood, sampled 45 to 46 months after liver transplant. These receptors all stem from a human patient who received a liver transplant. Part of the T cells may come from the graft donor.

The chain links TRBV6-6 to TRBJ1-5; 8 nucleotides line up with TRBD1. Trimming removed 0 bases from V and 3 bases from J; junction bases left unmatched: 4. CDR3 size: 16 residues. Germline-derived CDR1 and CDR2 are MNHNY and SVGAGI (reference sequence). The CDR3 bases are TGTGCCAGCAGTTACTCGACAGGGGCGATCAATCAGCCCCAGCATTTT. Encoded protein: CASSYSTGAINQPQHF.

The chain is built from TRBV10-1 and TRBJ2-1; the D gene is possibly TRBD1 (5 bases). V lost 6 bases to trimming and J lost 8 bases, with 20 bases between them. Germline lookup yields CDR1 WNHNN and CDR2 SYGVQD (reference sequence). The CDR3 is 15 amino acids. CDR3 loop: CASSPDTAFRDEQFF. In DNA, the CDR3 is TGCGCCAGCAGCCCGGACACAGCCTTTAGGGATGAGCAGTTCTTC.

The chain joins TRBV28 to TRBJ2-1, with a weak D call TRBD2 (6 bases). Germline V gives CDR1 MDHEN, CDR2 SYDVKM. The CDR3 contains 17 residues. V was pared by 6 bases and J by 0 bases, with 18 bases between. The CDR3 protein is CASSSYSSDSSYNEQFF. The CDR3 region has the DNA TGTGCCAGCAGCTCGTATTCTAGCGATAGCTCCTACAATGAGCAGTTCTTC.

The V gene is TRBV28, the J gene TRBJ2-7; no firm D call. CDR1 and CDR2 (germline): MDHEN, SYDVKM. Trimming removed 5 bases from V and 2 bases from J, with 13 bases in between. The CDR3 has 14 residues. CDR3 in DNA: TGTGCCAGCAGTCAAACCTCCCCGCCCTACGAGCAGTACTTC. It is translated as CASSQTSPPYEQYF.

The chain recombines TRBV28 with TRBJ2-6, with D unclear. Germline assignment: CDR1 MDHEN and CDR2 SYDVKM. The CDR3 spans 14 residues. Trimming stripped 5 bases from V and 4 bases from J, with 9 bases between. The DNA of the CDR3 is TGTGCCAGCAGTGGTAGTGGGGGGGCCAACGTCCTGACTTTC. Protein sequence: CASSGSGGANVLTF.

The chain has TRBV7-9 and TRBJ2-2; TRBD1 is a possible D gene (6 bases). V was pared by 8 bases and J by 1 base, with 11 bases between. The CDR3 totals 14 residues. CDR1 SEHNR and CDR2 FQNEAQ come from the germline V gene (reference sequence). DNA for the CDR3: TGTGCCAGCGGGATCAGGGGGAACACCGGGGAGCTGTTTTTT. Protein: CASGIRGNTGELFF.

This chain connects TRBV29-1 to TRBJ2-1; 11 positions agree with TRBD1. Germline V gives CDR1 SQVTM, CDR2 ANQGSEA. Trimming took 8 bases from V and 1 from J; bases not matched to a gene: 13. The CDR3 runs 17 residues. CDR3 coding DNA: TGCAGCATCTACGACCCCGGGACAGGGGGTTCCTACAATGAGCAGTTCTTC. Its protein product is CSIYDPGTGGSYNEQFF.

Written as DNA, the CDR3 is TGTGCCAGCGGCGACGGGAGTGTTGGCAATGAGCAGTTCTTC. This encodes CASGDGSVGNEQFF. The chain recombines TRBV21-1 with TRBJ2-1; the D call in the table, TRBD2, was not verified against the DNA. TRBV21-1 is flagged as a pseudogene. The CDR3 consists of 14 residues.

V and J are TRBV28 and TRBJ2-7; D unresolved. Deletions cut 2 bases from V and 10 bases from J, with 21 bases between. The CDR3 loop spans 15 amino acids. Germline V gene data show CDR1 as MDHEN and CDR2 as SYDVKM. DNA for the CDR3: TGTGCCAGCAGTTTAGGTACATTGTCCGGAGCAGTACAGTACTTC. Translating it yields CASSLGTLSGAVQYF.

The chain's CDR3 is CSVPLAGGYQETQYF. The CDR3 DNA reads TGCAGCGTTCCACTAGCGGGGGGGTACCAAGAGACCCAGTACTTC. The chain combines TRBV29-1 with TRBJ2-5; 13 bases line up with TRBD2. The germline CDR1 and CDR2 sequences are SQVTM and ANQGSEA. Germline trimming cut 5 bases from V and 0 bases from J; bases unmatched to any gene: 3. The CDR3 length is 15 residues.

V is TRBV11-1 and J is TRBJ2-3, with 7 bases lining up with TRBD1. CDR1 and CDR2 (germline): SGHAT, FQDESV (reference sequence). J gave up 2 bases and V 6 bases, and 8 bases lay outside the gene matches. The CDR3 spans 15 residues. The chain's CDR3 is CASSFDRVATDTQYF. Here the CDR3 DNA reads TGTGCCAGCAGTTTCGACAGGGTAGCCACAGATACGCAGTATTTT.

The rearrangement links TRBV30 to TRBJ1-2; D gene ambiguous. CDR1 and CDR2 from the germline V gene are GTSNPN and SVGIG (reference sequence). Trimming removed 0 bases at V and 5 bases at J, with 7 bases between. CDR3 size: 12 residues. The CDR3 reads CAWSVWGYGYTF. The CDR3 bases are TGTGCCTGGAGTGTGTGGGGTTATGGCTACACCTTC.

V is TRBV18 and J is TRBJ2-1, with D tentatively TRBD2 (6 bases). This CDR3 is built from 14 residues. Germline CDR1 and CDR2: KGHSH and LQKENI. V was trimmed by 0 bases and J by 9 bases, leaving 12 bases between them. The CDR3, as DNA: TGTGCCAGCTCACCACCGGGACTCCCCGGTGAGCAGTTCTTC. It specifies CASSPPGLPGEQFF.

This chain links TRBV6-6 with TRBJ1-1; 8 bases fit TRBD1. Germline-derived CDR1 and CDR2 are MNHNY and SVGAGI (reference sequence). V lost 5 bases, J lost 5 bases, and 10 bases stayed unmatched. The CDR3 length is 15 residues. The CDR3 sequence: CASSPRTGLGTEAFF. DNA of the CDR3: TGTGCCAGCAGTCCACGGACAGGGTTAGGGACTGAAGCTTTCTTT.

The V gene is TRBV14, the J gene TRBJ2-3; weak D call: TRBD1 (6 bases). Deletions cut 4 bases from V and 5 bases from J, with 19 bases between. CDR3 size: 16 residues. The germline V gene has CDR1 SGHDN and CDR2 FVKESK. The CDR3 bases are TGTGCCAGCAGCCCAATCAGGGGTCTGGGGCGAGATACGCAGTATTTT. Its protein is CASSPIRGLGRDTQYF.

The DNA of the CDR3 is TGTGCCAGCAGCTTCACGGCTGGAAACACCATATATTTT. It codes for CASSFTAGNTIYF. The chain is built from TRBV7-3 and TRBJ1-3; D uncertain. This CDR3 has 13 residues. Germline values: CDR1 SGHTA, CDR2 FQGTGA. V dropped 3 bases and J dropped 2 bases, with 5 bases sitting between them.

This rearrangement joins TRBV5-4 to TRBJ2-2; 7 bases match TRBD2. The V gene end was trimmed by 6 bases and the J gene end by 2 bases; junction bases not matched to a gene: 13. CDR3 length: 17 amino acids. The germline V gene has CDR1 SGHNT and CDR2 YYREEE (reference sequence). CDR3 protein: CASTPGLRYGNTGELFF. The CDR3, as DNA: TGTGCCAGCACCCCGGGACTACGGTATGGTAACACCGGGGAGCTGTTTTTT.

The chain links TRBV7-8 to TRBJ1-2; D is uncertain. The germline gives CDR1 SGHVS, CDR2 FQNEAQ. V lost 1 base and J 8 bases, leaving 17 bases between the germline ends. The CDR3 has 15 residues. The CDR3 DNA reads TGTGCCAGCAGCTTAGATCTGGGGATCAAAGGGGGCTACACCTTC. This translates into CASSLDLGIKGGYTF. The complete variable domain, with remaining parts taken from reference TRBV7-8 and TRBJ1-2, reads GAGVSQSPRYKVAKRGQDVALRCDPISGHVSLFWYQQALGQGPEFLTYFQNEAQLDKSGLPSDRFFAERPEGSVSTLKIQRTQQEDSAVYLCASSLDLGIKGGYTFGSGTRLTVV.

The rearrangement joins TRBV18 to TRBJ1-1; a weak D match, TRBD1 (5 bases). The CDR3 is 16 amino acids. Trimming cost V 1 base and J 1 base, with 13 bases left between them. The germline V gene has CDR1 KGHSH and CDR2 LQKENI. CDR3 in amino acids: CASSPQGLGSNTEAFF. CDR3 DNA sequence: TGTGCCAGCTCACCACAGGGGTTAGGGTCGAACACTGAAGCTTTCTTT. Variable domain in full (rest from reference TRBV18 and TRBJ1-1): NAGVMQNPRHLVRRRGQEARLRCSPMKGHSHVYWYRQLPEEGLKFMVYLQKENIIDESGMPKERFSAEFPKEGPSILRIQQVVRGDSAAYFCASSPQGLGSNTEAFFGQGTRLTVV.

The V and J genes are TRBV5-6 and TRBJ2-2; 10 bases agree with TRBD2. Germline V gives CDR1 SGHDT, CDR2 YYEEEE. This CDR3 spans 16 amino acids. The J segment lost 3 bases and the V segment lost 2 bases, leaving 4 bases of the junction unmatched. CDR3 in amino acids: CASSFSGRRDTGELFF. The CDR3 DNA reads as TGTGCCAGCAGCTTTAGCGGGAGGAGGGACACCGGGGAGCTGTTTTTT.

The V call is TRBV6-5, the J call TRBJ1-5; D ambiguous. There are 14 residues in the CDR3. Trimming took 5 bases from V and 0 from J, leaving 8 bases between them. Germline lookup yields CDR1 MNHEY and CDR2 SVGAGI. DNA for the CDR3: TGTGCCAGCAGTACGGGTTATAGCAATCAGCCCCAGCATTTT. As protein: CASSTGYSNQPQHF.

This clone appeared a single time. The V call is TRBV30, the J call TRBJ2-3, with TRBD2 matching over 9 bases. Germline trimming cut 2 bases from V and 0 bases from J; bases unmatched to any gene: 6. Germline V gene lookup returns CDR1 GTSNPN and CDR2 SVGIG (reference sequence). CDR3 length: 16 residues. This CDR3 is CAWSSFTSGSTDTQYF. CDR3 coding DNA: TGTGCCTGGAGTTCCTTTACTAGCGGGAGCACAGATACGCAGTATTTT.

J is TRBJ2-1 and V is TRBV6-1, with 12 bases lining up with TRBD2. The CDR3 loop spans 15 amino acids. From germline, CDR1 is MNHNS and CDR2 SASEGT. Trimming cost V 1 base and J 7 bases; bases outside gene matches: 2. The CDR3 loop reads CASSEGTSGINEQFF. CDR3 in DNA: TGTGCCAGCAGTGAAGGGACTAGCGGGATTAATGAGCAGTTCTTC.

This clone occurred a few times. The rearrangement joins TRBV29-1 to TRBJ2-2, with 9 bases that match TRBD1. The CDR3 has 14 residues. The ends lost 4 bases at V and 5 bases at J; junction bases unmatched: 5. Per the germline V gene, CDR1 is SQVTM and CDR2 is ANQGSEA. CDR3 bases: TGCAGCGTTGTGGGACAGGGATTTACCGGGGAGCTGTTTTTT. Protein sequence: CSVVGQGFTGELFF.

The chain couples TRBV7-2 to TRBJ1-1; maybe TRBD1 (5 bases). The CDR3 loop spans 13 amino acids. Germline V gene sequence: CDR1 SGHTA, CDR2 FQGNSA. V was cut by 5 bases and J by 6 bases, with 13 bases left in between. In DNA, the CDR3 is TGTGCCAGCAGCCCCAGGGCGTCCGCTGAAGCTTTCTTT. It specifies CASSPRASAEAFF.

V is TRBV5-1 and J is TRBJ2-5, with 12 bases fitting TRBD2. The CDR3 contains 16 residues. J gave up 5 bases and V 2 bases, and 7 bases lay outside the gene matches. CDR1 and CDR2 (germline): SGHRS, YFSETQ. The CDR3 nucleotides read TGCGCCAGCAGCTTTCGACTAGCGGGAGTATATGAGACCCAGTACTTC. Its translation is CASSFRLAGVYETQYF.